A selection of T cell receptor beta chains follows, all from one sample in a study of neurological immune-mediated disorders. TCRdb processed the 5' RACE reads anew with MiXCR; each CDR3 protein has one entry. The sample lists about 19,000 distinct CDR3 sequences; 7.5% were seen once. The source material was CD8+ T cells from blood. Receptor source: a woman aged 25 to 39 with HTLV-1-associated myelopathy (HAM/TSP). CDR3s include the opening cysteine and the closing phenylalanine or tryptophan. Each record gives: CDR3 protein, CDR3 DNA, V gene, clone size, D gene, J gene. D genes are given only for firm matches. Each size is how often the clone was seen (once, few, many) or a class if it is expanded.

CASSEGRRENSPLHF	TGCGCCAGCAGTGAGGGCAGACGGGAAAATTCACCCCTCCACTTT	TRBV10-2	many	-	TRBJ1-6
CASSLAGRGSEAFF	TGTGCCAGCAGCTTAGCGGGACGGGGTAGCGAAGCTTTCTTT	TRBV13	many	-	TRBJ1-1
CASSEPGVSNQPQHF	TGTGCCAGCAGTGAGCCAGGAGTTAGCAATCAGCCCCAGCATTTT	TRBV2	many	-	TRBJ1-5
CASSYSSALQYF	TGTGCCAGCAGTTACTCGTCTGCTCTTCAGTACTTC	TRBV6-6	medium-sized	-	TRBJ2-7
CASSVGWQGAAGELFF	TGTGCCAGCAGCGTAGGCTGGCAGGGGGCCGCCGGGGAGCTGTTTTTT	TRBV9	many	TRBD1	TRBJ2-2
CASSLAPGSTEAFF	TGTGCCAGTAGTCTGGCCCCGGGTAGCACTGAAGCTTTCTTT	TRBV19	many	-	TRBJ1-1
CSVEGSGGIYEQYF	TGCAGCGTTGAGGGCAGCGGGGGGATCTACGAGCAGTACTTC	TRBV29-1	many	TRBD2	TRBJ2-7
CASSFGGAGELFF	TGTGCCAGCAGCTTCGGGGGGGCCGGGGAGCTGTTTTTT	TRBV7-9	many	TRBD2	TRBJ2-2
CASSPSTDTQYF	TGCGCCAGCAGCCCGAGCACAGATACGCAGTATTTT	TRBV5-1	many	-	TRBJ2-3
CSVLGQAPSGANVLTF	TGCAGCGTCCTTGGACAGGCGCCCTCTGGGGCCAACGTCCTGACTTTC	TRBV29-1	many	TRBD1	TRBJ2-6
CASSVRDGYTF	TGTGCCAGCAGTGTCAGGGATGGCTACACCTTC	TRBV6-1	many	-	TRBJ1-2
CASSPQRGDIGSYEQYF	TGCGCCAGCAGCCCGCAGAGGGGGGACATAGGATCCTACGAGCAGTACTTC	TRBV5-1	many	-	TRBJ2-7
CASSPTSLGEKLFF	TGTGCCAGCAGCCCCACGAGTCTTGGGGAAAAACTGTTTTTT	TRBV7-9	many	-	TRBJ1-4
CSARAGLADYEQYF	TGCAGTGCTAGAGCAGGACTAGCGGACTACGAGCAGTACTTC	TRBV20-1	medium-sized	TRBD2	TRBJ2-7
CASSIVRGTEAFF	TGTGCCAGTAGTATAGTTAGGGGGACTGAAGCTTTCTTT	TRBV19	many	-	TRBJ1-1
CASSPRPETGSNEQFF	TGCGCCAGCAGCCCGAGACCCGAGACAGGGAGCAATGAGCAGTTCTTC	TRBV5-1	many	TRBD1	TRBJ2-1
CSAPGRTEQFF	TGCAGTGCCCCCGGGCGGACTGAGCAGTTCTTC	TRBV20-1	many	-	TRBJ2-1
CASSPSGGQDRKLYNEQFF	TGTGCCAGCTCACCAAGTGGAGGACAGGATCGAAAATTATACAATGAGCAGTTCTTC	TRBV18	many	TRBD1	TRBJ2-1
CASSPSGTVNTGELFF	TGTGCCAGCAGTCCATCCGGGACAGTGAACACCGGGGAGCTGTTTTTT	TRBV12-3/TRBV12-4	many	TRBD1	TRBJ2-2
CASSSIPPSEQYF	TGTGCCAGCAGCTCTATACCCCCATCCGAGCAGTACTTC	TRBV7-2	many	-	TRBJ2-7
CASSFGPGPGGAFEAFF	-	TRBV5-1	many	-	TRBJ1-1
CSVEDRGAYNEQFF	TGCAGCGTTGAAGACCGGGGAGCCTACAATGAGCAGTTCTTC	TRBV29-1	many	-	TRBJ2-1
CASSSLTRNTGELFF	TGTGCCAGCAGTTCACTGACGAGAAACACCGGGGAGCTGTTTTTT	TRBV6-5	many	-	TRBJ2-2
CASSDSTSGGDEQFF	TGTGCCAGCAGTGACTCAACTAGCGGGGGCGATGAGCAGTTCTTC	TRBV6-4	many	TRBD2	TRBJ2-1
CSAITRDRGLRGYTF	TGCAGTGCTATCACTAGGGACAGGGGGCTTCGGGGCTACACCTTC	TRBV20-1	many	TRBD1	TRBJ1-2
CASSTRGGLVDEQFF	TGCGCCAGCAGCACCAGGGGGGGGCTGGTGGATGAGCAGTTCTTC	TRBV5-1	many	-	TRBJ2-1
CSAYSPEWTDYGYTF	TGCAGCGCCTATTCCCCCGAGTGGACTGATTATGGCTACACCTTC	TRBV29-1	many	-	TRBJ1-2